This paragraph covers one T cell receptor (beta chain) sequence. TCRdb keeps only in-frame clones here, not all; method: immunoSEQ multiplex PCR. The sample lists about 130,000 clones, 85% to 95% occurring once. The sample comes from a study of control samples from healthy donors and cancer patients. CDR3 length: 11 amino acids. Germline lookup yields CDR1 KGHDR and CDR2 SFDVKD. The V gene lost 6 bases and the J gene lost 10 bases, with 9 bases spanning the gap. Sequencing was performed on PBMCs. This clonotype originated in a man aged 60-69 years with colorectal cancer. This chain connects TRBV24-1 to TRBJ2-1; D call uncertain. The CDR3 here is CATSSTREQFF. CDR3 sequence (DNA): TGTGCCACCAGTTCCACACGAGAGCAGTTCTTC.